The rows below give T cell receptor beta chains drawn from one sample of a study of shared T cell receptors in the human thymus. Data came from immunoSEQ multiplex PCR; TCRdb stores just in-frame clones and leaves some out. The sample lists 550,000 to 800,000 clones; 70% to 90% were seen once. Separately, the same data were catalogued under a study of human thymus T cells.

Sequencing was done on a sample of thymocytes. The receptors here all came from a girl less than two years old with a congenital heart defect. Both conserved end residues are part of each CDR3. The D gene is left open where the match is weak. A row's size may be missing; if present it is once, few, many or a size class.

v_gene	d_gene	j_gene	abundance	CDR3nt	CDR3aa
TRBV21-1	NA	TRBJ1-2	NA	TGTGCCACCACCCTTTGGGGCGCCTATGGCTACACCTTC	CATTLWGAYGYTF
TRBV5-4	TRBD2	TRBJ2-3	NA	TGTGCCAGCAGCCCTCAACCTCTAGCGGGGGAAGGCACAGATACGCAGTATTTT	CASSPQPLAGEGTDTQYF
TRBV27	NA	TRBJ2-7	NA	TGTGCCAGCAGTTTAAGGCAGGGGCCCTACGAGCAGTACTTC	CASSLRQGPYEQYF
TRBV19	NA	TRBJ2-3	NA	TGTGCCAGTAGCGATCTACTAGGGCTCGGTACGCAGTATTTT	CASSDLLGLGTQYF
TRBV5-6	NA	TRBJ2-7	few	TGTGCCAGCAGCCTAGGGGGGGGGCTCGAGCAGTACTTC	CASSLGGGLEQYF
TRBV27	TRBD1	TRBJ2-7	NA	TGTGCCAGCAGTGCCCGACAGGGCGCCTACGAGCAGTACTTC	CASSARQGAYEQYF
TRBV9	TRBD2	TRBJ2-7	NA	TGTGCCAGCAGCGTGGGCCTAGCGGGGGCCTCCTACGAGCAGTACTTC	CASSVGLAGASYEQYF
TRBV27	TRBD2	TRBJ2-3	NA	TGTGCCAGCAGTCCCACCTCCGGGGGGATCACAGATACGCAGTATTTT	CASSPTSGGITDTQYF
TRBV14	NA	TRBJ1-4	NA	TGTGCCAGCAGCCAAGTATCCTCAACTAATGAAAAACTGTTTTTT	CASSQVSSTNEKLFF
TRBV7-3	TRBD2	TRBJ2-2	NA	TGTGCCAGCAGCTTTGGGGGATTAACCGGGACTAGCAAAGGGGTAAACACCGGGGAGCTGTTTTTT	CASSFGGLTGTSKGVNTGELFF
TRBV4-1	TRBD1	TRBJ2-1	NA	TGCGCCAGCAGCCAAGGCGGGGCGGCACAGGGGGCCCTCATCTCTTACAATGAGCAGTTCTTC	CASSQGGAAQGALISYNEQFF
TRBV30	NA	TRBJ1-1	NA	TGTGCCTGGATACTCCACCAGGGGATGAACACTGAAGCTTTCTTT	CAWILHQGMNTEAFF
TRBV6-5	TRBD1	TRBJ1-2	once	TGTGCCAGCAGGGGACAGGGTCTCGAGGGCTACACCTTC	CASRGQGLEGYTF
TRBV5-1	NA	TRBJ2-3	NA	TGCGCCAGCAGCTTGGTACGAGGGAGCACAGATACGCAGTATTTT	CASSLVRGSTDTQYF
TRBV30	TRBD1	TRBJ1-3	NA	TGTGCCTGGAGTCTTGACAGGGGGCGACCAGGAGGACAATATTTT	CAWSLDRGRPGGQYF
TRBV6-5	TRBD1	TRBJ2-7	NA	TGTGCCAGCAGTTCCTCCCGGCAGGTGCCCAGGGGGGAGCAGTACTTC	CASSSSRQVPRGEQYF